This passage covers 9 T cell receptor beta chains from one sample sequenced in a study of T-cell reconstitution after alpha-beta-depleted transplantation in children. Unique molecular identifiers were used in preparing the TCRbeta library. TCRdb re-called the PCR reads with MiXCR, one entry per CDR3 protein. The sample includes tens of thousands of distinct CDR3 sequences, about 9% of them seen just once. Here the sequenced sample was PBMCs, mostly from graft donor cells, taken 60 days after TCRalphabeta/CD19-depleted stem cell transplant. The source is a male patient under 10 years old who had a stem cell transplant for chronic granulomatous disease, so the T cells may come from the graft donor.

J is TRBJ2-2 and V is TRBV6-1; 7 nucleotides match TRBD2. There are 16 residues in the CDR3. Germline V gene lookup returns CDR1 MNHNS and CDR2 SASEGT. V shed 6 bases and J 7 bases; nucleotides not matched to a gene: 14. The CDR3: CASSQPGAGVVGELFF. The CDR3 DNA sequence: TGTGCCAGCAGCCAACCTGGGGCGGGAGTGGTCGGGGAGCTGTTTTTT.

This clonotype was picked up many times. The J gene is TRBJ2-4, the V gene TRBV11-2, with TRBD1 matching 7 bases. Trimming at V came to 3 bases and at J to 1 base, leaving 0 bases not matched to a gene. The CDR3 has 14 residues. The V gene's germline CDR1 is SGHAT and CDR2 FQNNGV. CDR3 sequence: CASSLTGAKNIQYF. The DNA for the CDR3 is TGTGCCAGCAGCTTGACAGGGGCCAAAAACATTCAGTACTTC.

For this clonotype: With a much larger clone just one base away, this may be a read error. The chain carries TRBV27 and TRBJ2-1; no definite D call. Germline CDR1 MNHEY, CDR2 SMNVEV (reference sequence). The CDR3 totals 14 residues. CDR3 loop: CASSLKASNNEQFF. In DNA, the CDR3 is TGTGCCAGCAGTTTAAAAGCCTCCAACAATGAGCAGTTCTTC.

The rearrangement joins TRBV10-2 to TRBJ2-1; D perhaps matches TRBD1 (5 bases). Germline-derived CDR1 and CDR2 are WSHSY and SAAADI. The CDR3 totals 11 residues. Trimming shortened V by 2 bases and J by 11 bases, and 7 bases separated the two germline ends. This CDR3 reads CASSEGAKQFF. The CDR3 DNA is TGCGCCAGCAGTGAGGGGGCCAAGCAGTTCTTC.

This clonotype was seen many times. The J gene is TRBJ2-7, the V gene TRBV4-1, with 8 bases that match TRBD2. Germline V gene lookup returns CDR1 MGHRA and CDR2 YSYEKL. Trimming took 1 base from V and 3 from J; bases not matched to a gene: 5. This CDR3 contains 15 residues. CDR3 sequence reads: CASSQAVAGFYEQYF. CDR3 sequence (DNA): TGCGCCAGCAGCCAAGCGGTAGCGGGGTTCTACGAGCAGTACTTC.

This clonotype has ten or more counts. The V call is TRBV5-1, the J call TRBJ2-3; 7 nucleotides agree with TRBD1. The CDR3 spans 17 residues. After removal of 2 bases from V and 2 bases from J, the junction contained 11 bases not matched to a gene. The germline CDR1 and CDR2 sequences are SGHRS and YFSETQ. DNA for the CDR3: TGCGCCAGCAGCTTAAGACAGGGACAGCCGAACACAGATACGCAGTATTTT. Protein product: CASSLRQGQPNTDTQYF.

This clonotype appeared a few times. The V gene is TRBV7-2, the J gene TRBJ2-7; no reliable D call. The CDR3 loop spans 15 amino acids. V was trimmed by 2 bases and J by 1 base, leaving 12 bases between them. Germline V gene sequence: CDR1 SGHTA, CDR2 FQGNSA. The CDR3 sequence is CASSLQRAFSYEQYF. CDR3 sequence (DNA): TGTGCCAGCAGCTTACAACGGGCATTTTCCTACGAGCAGTACTTC.

The chain couples TRBV28 to TRBJ1-3; 7 bases are shared with TRBD1. CDR1 is MDHEN, CDR2 SYDVKM, per germline. V was clipped by 2 bases and J by 5 bases; unmatched bases: 6. CDR3 size: 15 residues. CDR3 in DNA: TGTGCCAGCAGTTTAAAAACGGGACAGAGAAACACCATATATTTT. Its protein product is CASSLKTGQRNTIYF.

This clonotype was recorded at least ten times. The chain combines TRBV6-5 with TRBJ1-2; D is undetermined. Per germline, CDR1 MNHEY and CDR2 SVGAGI. Trimming stripped 0 bases from V and 2 bases from J, with 7 bases between. The CDR3 length is 14 residues. The CDR3 region is CASSYSKGNYGYTF. The CDR3, as DNA: TGTGCCAGCAGTTACTCGAAGGGAAACTATGGCTACACCTTC.